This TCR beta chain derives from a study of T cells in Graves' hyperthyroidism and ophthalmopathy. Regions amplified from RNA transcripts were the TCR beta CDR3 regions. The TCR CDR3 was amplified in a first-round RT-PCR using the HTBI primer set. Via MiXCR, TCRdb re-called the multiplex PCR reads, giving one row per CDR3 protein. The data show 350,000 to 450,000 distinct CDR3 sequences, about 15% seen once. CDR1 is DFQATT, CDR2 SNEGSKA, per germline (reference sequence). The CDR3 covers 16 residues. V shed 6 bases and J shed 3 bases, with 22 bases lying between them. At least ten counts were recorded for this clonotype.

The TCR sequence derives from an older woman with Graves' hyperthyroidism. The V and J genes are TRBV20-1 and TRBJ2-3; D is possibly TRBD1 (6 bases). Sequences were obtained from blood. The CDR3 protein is CSALLGAWPGTDTQYF. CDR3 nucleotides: TGCAGTGCCCTCTTGGGGGCCTGGCCGGGGACAGATACGCAGTATTTT.